Presented here are 23 T cell receptor beta chains from one specimen sequenced in a study of blood T cell repertoires in COVID-19. Assay used: immunoSEQ multiplex PCR; TCRdb lists only in-frame clones, some missing. The sample shows about 50,000 clones, 83% of them seen only once. Sample: peripheral blood. The receptors here all came from a man in his forties or fifties with acute or convalescent COVID-19.

V is TRBV4-2 and J is TRBJ2-1; 8 nucleotides line up with TRBD2. V was pared by 1 base and J by 5 bases, with 10 bases of the junction left unmatched. Germline lookup yields CDR1 LGHNA and CDR2 YNFKEQ. The CDR3 is 17 amino acids. This CDR3 reads CASSQGASGLRNNEQFF. The CDR3 region has the DNA TGTGCCAGCAGCCAAGGAGCTAGCGGGTTACGTAACAATGAGCAGTTCTTC.

J is TRBJ1-3 and V is TRBV3-1 (or the pseudogene TRBV3-2), with a possible D match to TRBD1 (6 bases). The CDR3 has 15 residues. Germline V gene sequence: CDR1 LGHDT, CDR2 YNNKEL (reference sequence). The V gene lost 1 base and the J gene lost 0 bases, with 7 bases spanning the gap. The CDR3 protein is CASSQGDISGNTIYF. Here the CDR3 DNA reads TGTGCCAGCAGCCAAGGGGACATCTCTGGAAACACCATATATTTT.

J is TRBJ1-2 and V is TRBV19, with D unresolved. Germline assignment: CDR1 LNHDA and CDR2 SQIVND (reference sequence). CDR3 size: 14 residues. The germline V and J ends were trimmed by 3 bases and 2 bases, with 10 bases remaining between them. The CDR3 nucleotides are TGTGCCAGTAGTATGCGAGGATTGAACTATGGCTACACCTTC. Its translation: CASSMRGLNYGYTF.

This sequence joins TRBV24-1 and TRBJ2-1; possibly TRBD2 for D (5 bases). The length of the CDR3 is 18 residues. The V gene lost 0 bases and the J gene lost 0 bases, with 14 bases spanning the gap. CDR1 KGHDR and CDR2 SFDVKD come from the germline V gene. Here the CDR3 DNA reads TGTGCCACCAGTGATTTGAAAGGGAGCGGACCCTCCTACAATGAGCAGTTCTTC. This gives the protein CATSDLKGSGPSYNEQFF.

The rearrangement links TRBV5-1 to TRBJ2-2, with D unresolved. This CDR3 has 13 amino acids. CDR1 SGHRS and CDR2 YFSETQ come from the germline V gene. Between the trimmed V and J ends, which lost 2 bases and 0 bases, there was a span of 2 bases. The CDR3 region has the DNA TGCGCCAGCAGCTTCGCGAACACCGGGGAGCTGTTTTTT. It encodes CASSFANTGELFF.

This chain links TRBV29-1 with TRBJ2-6; the D gene is possibly TRBD1 (6 bases). The ends were cut back, 7 bases at V and 4 bases at J, with 14 bases in the middle. Germline lookup yields CDR1 SQVTM and CDR2 ANQGSEA. The CDR3 consists of 14 residues. The CDR3 protein is CSGGTGLGANVLTF. The CDR3 DNA sequence: TGCAGCGGGGGAACAGGGCTCGGGGCCAACGTCCTGACTTTC.

The chain couples TRBV7-7 to TRBJ2-7, with D perhaps matching TRBD2 (5 bases). The CDR3 has 13 residues. Germline V gene data show CDR1 as SSHAT and CDR2 as FNYEAQ (reference sequence). Between the trimmed V and J ends, which lost 4 bases and 7 bases, there was a span of 14 bases. CDR3 residues: CASSWGEGGEQYV. CDR3 sequence (DNA): TGTGCCAGCAGCTGGGGTGAGGGCGGTGAGCAGTACGTC.

CDR3 coding DNA: TGTGCCAGCAGTATCCCCTCAGCGGGGCGGAGCGGAGAGCAGTTCTTC. This encodes CASSIPSAGRSGEQFF. The chain couples TRBV27 to TRBJ2-1, with TRBD2 matching 7 bases. Germline CDR1 is MNHEY and CDR2 is SMNVEV (reference sequence). The CDR3 loop spans 16 amino acids. V trimming: 5 bases; J trimming: 10 bases; junction bases outside the gene matches: 17.

The chain links TRBV10-3 to TRBJ2-1, with D possibly being TRBD2 (5 bases). The V gene's germline CDR1 is ENHRY and CDR2 SYGVKD. This CDR3 is 12 amino acids long. Trimming pared 4 bases from V and 10 bases from J, leaving 11 bases between. This chain's CDR3 is CAISAPAGEQFF. CDR3 in DNA: TGTGCCATCAGTGCCCCCGCGGGCGAGCAGTTCTTC.

V is TRBV5-1 and J is TRBJ1-1; 9 nucleotides line up with TRBD1. Per the germline V gene, CDR1 is SGHRS and CDR2 is YFSETQ. Unmatched junction bases numbered 7, after V lost 4 bases and J lost 0 bases. The CDR3 spans 16 residues. The CDR3 protein is CASSQRTGAMNTEAFF. Written as DNA, the CDR3 is TGCGCCAGCAGCCAAAGGACAGGGGCCATGAACACTGAAGCTTTCTTT.

The V gene is TRBV5-1, the J gene TRBJ1-2; D call uncertain. The V end lost 4 bases, the J end lost 8 bases, and 24 bases lay between the germline ends. CDR1 and CDR2 from the germline V gene are SGHRS and YFSETQ. This CDR3 is built from 16 residues. The CDR3 protein is CASSLAVTGRGYGYTF. The CDR3 coding sequence is TGCGCCAGCAGCCTGGCAGTGACCGGACGAGGGTACGGCTACACCTTC.

This chain connects TRBV5-1 to TRBJ2-1, with 9 bases matching TRBD1. This CDR3 has 13 residues. V trimming: 7 bases; J trimming: 7 bases; junction bases outside the gene matches: 6. Germline V gene sequence: CDR1 SGHRS, CDR2 YFSETQ. The CDR3 is CASGQGRANEQFF. CDR3 nucleotide sequence: TGCGCCAGCGGACAGGGGCGTGCTAATGAGCAGTTCTTC.

The genes are TRBV9 and TRBJ2-7; the match to TRBD2 covers 12 bases. The V and J ends lost 6 bases and 3 bases, in that order; junction bases with no gene match: 10. Germline CDR1 reads SGDLS; CDR2 reads YYNGEE. The CDR3 is 16 residues long. Here the CDR3 DNA reads TGTGCCAGCAAGTATCCCCGGGGACTAGCGGGCTACGAGCAGTACGTC. This sequence encodes CASKYPRGLAGYEQYV.

The chain joins TRBV11-2 to TRBJ2-7; D might be TRBD1 (5 bases). CDR1 is SGHAT and CDR2 is FQNNGV in the germline V gene. Trimming took 10 bases from V and 2 from J, leaving 24 bases between them. The CDR3 length is 16 residues. The CDR3 is CAIHPIGAQGAYEQYF. In nucleotides, the CDR3 is TGTGCCATTCACCCTATAGGGGCCCAGGGTGCCTACGAGCAGTACTTC.

There are a few counts of this clone. The genes are TRBV6-5 and TRBJ1-5, with D perhaps matching TRBD1 (5 bases). Germline lookup yields CDR1 MNHEY and CDR2 SVGAGI. This CDR3 is built from 14 residues. Deletions cut 6 bases from V and 3 bases from J, with 12 bases between. Here the CDR3 DNA reads TGTGCCAGCAGCTCAGACAGATACAATCAGCCCCAGCATTTT. Amino acid sequence: CASSSDRYNQPQHF.

The gene calls are TRBV6-5 and TRBJ2-7, with TRBD2 as a possible D gene (5 bases). Germline loops: CDR1 MNHEY, CDR2 SVGAGI. V shed 2 bases and J shed 2 bases, with 10 bases lying between them. The CDR3 runs to 14 residues. In nucleotides, the CDR3 is TGTGCCAGCAGTTACACGGGGATTACCTACGAGCAGTACTTC. Protein sequence: CASSYTGITYEQYF.

The chain is built from TRBV18 and TRBJ2-1, with 8 bases lining up with TRBD1. Germline V gene sequence: CDR1 KGHSH, CDR2 LQKENI. V was clipped by 6 bases and J by 6 bases; unmatched bases: 7. The CDR3 loop spans 14 amino acids. In DNA form, the CDR3 reads TGTGCCAGCTCCGGGACAGGACCTGGCAATGAGCAGTTCTTC. Protein product: CASSGTGPGNEQFF.

The chain has TRBV10-3 and TRBJ2-7; TRBD1 matches at 9 bases. With V trimmed by 6 bases and J by 5 bases, 2 bases remained unmatched. The CDR3 is made up of 12 amino acids. Germline assignment: CDR1 ENHRY and CDR2 SYGVKD. The CDR3 sequence: CAIRGQGHEQYF. The DNA of the CDR3 is TGTGCCATCAGAGGACAGGGGCACGAGCAGTACTTC.

The chain links TRBV7-9 to TRBJ1-2, with D possibly being TRBD1 (5 bases). This CDR3 contains 13 residues. Trimming stripped 8 bases from V and 2 bases from J, with 12 bases between. CDR1 is SEHNR and CDR2 is FQNEAQ in the germline V gene (reference sequence). CDR3 protein: CASWGRGNYGYTF. CDR3 bases: TGTGCCAGCTGGGGACGGGGGAACTATGGCTACACCTTC.

The V and J genes are TRBV12-3 or TRBV12-4 and TRBJ1-2; D is unresolved. The CDR3 extends over 13 amino acids. Trimming shortened V by 7 bases and J by 4 bases, and 13 bases separated the two germline ends. The CDR3 sequence: CASTLVLSYGYTF. CDR3 in DNA: TGTGCCAGCACCCTTGTCTTGTCCTATGGCTACACCTTC.

V and J are TRBV5-1 and TRBJ1-6; 7 positions agree with TRBD1. This CDR3 has 16 amino acids. V shed 4 bases, J shed 6 bases, and the junction held 10 bases outside the gene matches. CDR1 is SGHRS and CDR2 is YFSETQ in the germline V gene. CDR3 amino acids: CASSLAGQAINSPLHF. CDR3 nucleotide sequence: TGCGCCAGCAGCCTTGCCGGACAGGCGATTAATTCACCCCTCCACTTT.

The J gene is TRBJ2-1, the V gene TRBV5-4; the match to TRBD2 covers 16 bases. Germline V gives CDR1 SGHNT, CDR2 YYREEE (reference sequence). The CDR3 is 20 residues long. V was pared by 4 bases and J by 4 bases, with 14 bases of the junction left unmatched. The CDR3 nucleotides are TGTGCCAGCAGCCCAAGTCCCGGGACTAGCGGGGGGGATAGATACAATGAGCAGTTCTTC. It specifies CASSPSPGTSGGDRYNEQFF.

The chain links TRBV12-3 or TRBV12-4 to TRBJ2-1; 7 bases align to TRBD2. CDR3 length equals 12 residues. V was pared by 9 bases and J by 9 bases, with 8 bases of the junction left unmatched. For the CDR3, the DNA is TGTGCCAGTGAAGCGGGATCCGCTGAGCAGTTCTTC. Amino acids: CASEAGSAEQFF.